This TCR beta chain is from a study of blood T cell repertoires in COVID-19 (dated by TCRdb to the early 2020s). Context from the whole study: Samples covering the acute and convalescent phases of COVID-19 were provided by collaborators in the United States, Italy and Spain. The prospective study material was composed of cDNA or gDNA derived from T cells, B-cell-depleted T cells, or PBMCs. Subjects who had been exposed to COVID-19, were actively infected with it, or had recovered from it provided the deeply sampled blood TCRbeta repertoires that made up the dataset. The repertoires were released in a freely available public database meant as a resource for research on the immune response to SARS-CoV-2. The samples were drawn from two sources: the first 160 participants of the ongoing ImmuneRACE study, and 1,000 to 1,500 subjects contributed by 6 global collaborators. The sample metadata nearly always contained a de-identified subject ID, COVID-19 status, age in years and sex. Where HLA class I and class II types were available, the types were taken from metadata supplied by the sample provider, not from assay-based typing.

Beyond this particular receptor, the publication reports: The amount of clinical and demographic metadata varied by source and participant and was provided uncurated.

Worth noting for this clone: Its specific antigen is unknown. There are no base qualities to consult, and no much larger clone falls within one base.

TCRbeta CDR3 regions were amplified from genomic DNA using the immunoSEQ Assay, a bias-controlled multiplex PCR. The source study handled its data this way. The number of nucleated cells in each sample was estimated from the amplification of reference gene primers within the assay. To quantify the absolute abundance of each unique TCRbeta CDR3 rearrangement, sequence reads were collapsed and filtered. For each sample, productive Simpson clonality was calculated by taking the square root of Simpson's diversity index across productive rearrangements. Sourced from immuneACCESS, this table was stored by TCRdb with only in-frame sequences that have V and J called. A share of the clones is absent; for the studies checked, an unresolved V gene accounts for under half, and the remainder has no known explanation. V, J and clone size are taken as reported in that table, and D and trimming were inferred from the DNA itself. The sample data list some 110,000 clones, and 80% to 90% of these were observed just once. The ten top clones hold 4% to 5.5% of the sample.

Each collaborating institution followed its own protocols to collect whole blood in K2EDTA tubes. For TCRbeta analysis, collaborators shipped samples as frozen whole blood, isolated PBMCs, or DNA extracted from either of those sample types. Sequenced material: peripheral blood. The origin of this receptor is a man in his 60s with acute or convalescent COVID-19.

In nucleotides, the sequence is TGTGCCAGCAGCGTCAGGGGAGTGAACACTGAAGCTTTCTTT. It translates as CASSVRGVNTEAFF. The sequence links TRBV5-5 to TRBJ1-1; the D gene is possibly TRBD1, with 6 bases matching. V is reduced by 4 bases and J by 0 bases, leaving a spacing of 10 bases between them. From its cysteine to its phenylalanine, the CDR3 spans 14 amino acids. Only the CDR3 DNA stays, 42 bases, in frame from base 1. The CDR1 and CDR2 encoded by the germline V gene (reference sequence) are SGHKS and YYEKEE.